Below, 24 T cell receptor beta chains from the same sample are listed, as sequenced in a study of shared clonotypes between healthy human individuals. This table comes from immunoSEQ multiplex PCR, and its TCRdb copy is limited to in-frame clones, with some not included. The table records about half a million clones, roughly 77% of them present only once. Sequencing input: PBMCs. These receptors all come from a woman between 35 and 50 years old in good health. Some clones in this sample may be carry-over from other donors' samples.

The DNA for the CDR3 is TGTGCCAGCAGCCTATTAGCGGGGAGCACAGATACGCAGTATTTT. Translated, it gives CASSLLAGSTDTQYF. The V call is TRBV7-8, the J call TRBJ2-3; TRBD2 matches at 8 bases. V lost 5 bases, J lost 0 bases, and 4 bases stayed unmatched. The germline V gene has CDR1 SGHVS and CDR2 FQNEAQ. The CDR3 is made up of 15 amino acids.

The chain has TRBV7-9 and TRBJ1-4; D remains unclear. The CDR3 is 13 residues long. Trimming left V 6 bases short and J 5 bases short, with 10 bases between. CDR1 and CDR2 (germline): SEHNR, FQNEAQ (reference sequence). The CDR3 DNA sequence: TGTGCCAGCAGTTGGACGGGCAATGAAAAACTGTTTTTT. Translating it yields CASSWTGNEKLFF.

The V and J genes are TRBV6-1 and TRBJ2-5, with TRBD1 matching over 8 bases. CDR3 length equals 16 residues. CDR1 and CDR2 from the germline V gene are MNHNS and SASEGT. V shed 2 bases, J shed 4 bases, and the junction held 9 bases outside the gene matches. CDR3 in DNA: TGTGCCAGCAGTGAATCTCAGGGGGCGCCCCGAGAGACCCAGTACTTC. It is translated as CASSESQGAPRETQYF.

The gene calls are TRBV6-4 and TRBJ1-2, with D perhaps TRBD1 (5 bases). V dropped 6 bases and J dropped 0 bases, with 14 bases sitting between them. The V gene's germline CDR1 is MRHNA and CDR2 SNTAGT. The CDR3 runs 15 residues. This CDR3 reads CASSAGFGANYGYTF. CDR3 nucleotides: TGTGCCAGCAGCGCAGGGTTTGGGGCTAACTATGGCTACACCTTC.

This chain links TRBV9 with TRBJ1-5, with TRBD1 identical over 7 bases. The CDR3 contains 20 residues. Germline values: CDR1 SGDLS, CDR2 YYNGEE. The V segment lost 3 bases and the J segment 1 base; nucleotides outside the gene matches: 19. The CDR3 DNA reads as TGTGCCAGCAGCGAACAAGACAGGGAAAGGGGGAGGAAGAGCAATCAGCCCCAGCATTTT. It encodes CASSEQDRERGRKSNQPQHF.

The CDR3 nucleotides read TGTGCCTGGAGTGCCCAGGGTAGCAATCAGCCCCAGCATTTT. It yields the protein CAWSAQGSNQPQHF. The chain has TRBV30 and TRBJ1-5; possible D gene TRBD1, 5 bases. Trimming removed 1 base at V and 0 bases at J, with 7 bases between. The germline V gene has CDR1 GTSNPN and CDR2 SVGIG (reference sequence). CDR3 length: 14 residues. Full variable domain (missing parts from reference TRBV30 and TRBJ1-5): SQTIHQWPATLVQPVGSPLSLECTVEGTSNPNLYWYRQAAGRGLQLLFYSVGIGQISSEVPQNLSASRPQDRQFILSSKKLLLSDSGFYLCAWSAQGSNQPQHFGDGTRLSIL.

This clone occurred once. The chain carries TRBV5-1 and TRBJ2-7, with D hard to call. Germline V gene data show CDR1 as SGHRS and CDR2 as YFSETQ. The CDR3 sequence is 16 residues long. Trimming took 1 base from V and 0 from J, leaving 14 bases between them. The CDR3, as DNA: TGCGCCAGCAGCTTGCGCCCCTCAGTAAGCTCCTACGAGCAGTACTTC. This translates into CASSLRPSVSSYEQYF.

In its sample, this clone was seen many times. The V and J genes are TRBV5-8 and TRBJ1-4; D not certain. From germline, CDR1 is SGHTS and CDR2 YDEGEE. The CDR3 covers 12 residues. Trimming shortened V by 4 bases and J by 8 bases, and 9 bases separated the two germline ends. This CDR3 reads CASSRREEKLFF. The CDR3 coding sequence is TGTGCCAGCAGCAGACGGGAAGAAAAACTGTTTTTT. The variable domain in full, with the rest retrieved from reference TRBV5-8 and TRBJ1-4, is EAGVTQSPTHLIKTRGQQATLRCSPISGHTSVYWYQQALGLGLQFLLWYDEGEERNRGNFPPRFSGRQFPNYSSELNVNALELEDSALYLCASSRREEKLFFGSGTQLSVL.

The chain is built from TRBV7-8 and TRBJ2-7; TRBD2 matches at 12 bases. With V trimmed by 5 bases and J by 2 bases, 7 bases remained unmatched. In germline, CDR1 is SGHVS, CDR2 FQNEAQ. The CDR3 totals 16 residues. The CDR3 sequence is CASSTPTSGSAYEQYF. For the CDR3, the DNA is TGTGCCAGCAGCACACCGACTAGCGGGAGCGCCTACGAGCAGTACTTC.

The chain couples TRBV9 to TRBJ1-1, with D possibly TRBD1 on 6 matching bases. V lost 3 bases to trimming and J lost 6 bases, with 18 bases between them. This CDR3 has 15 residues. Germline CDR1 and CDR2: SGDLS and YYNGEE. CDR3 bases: TGTGCCAGCAGCGCACTTAGATGGGAGGGGGCTGAAGCTTTCTTT. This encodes CASSALRWEGAEAFF.

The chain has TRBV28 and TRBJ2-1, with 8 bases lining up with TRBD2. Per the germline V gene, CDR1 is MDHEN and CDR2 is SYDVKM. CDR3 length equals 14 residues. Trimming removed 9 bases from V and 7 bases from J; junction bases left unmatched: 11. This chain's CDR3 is CASRSGLDGNEQFF. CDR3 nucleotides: TGTGCCAGTCGCTCGGGACTAGATGGGAATGAGCAGTTCTTC.

The CDR3 loop reads CASSSHSGRAGEQYF. DNA of the CDR3: TGTGCCAGCAGTTCACATAGCGGGAGGGCGGGGGAGCAGTACTTC. The chain combines TRBV28 with TRBJ2-7; 11 bases fit TRBD2. The CDR3 runs to 15 residues. The V and J ends lost 4 bases and 7 bases, in that order; junction bases with no gene match: 9. CDR1 MDHEN and CDR2 SYDVKM come from the germline V gene.

In DNA form, the CDR3 reads TGCGCCAGCAGCGCCACCGACGGGCCTCTGTTTTTT. It encodes CASSATDGPLFF. This rearrangement joins TRBV5-1 to TRBJ1-4; D uncertain. Germline lookup yields CDR1 SGHRS and CDR2 YFSETQ. There are 12 residues in the CDR3. V lost 4 bases, J lost 14 bases, and 15 bases lay in between.

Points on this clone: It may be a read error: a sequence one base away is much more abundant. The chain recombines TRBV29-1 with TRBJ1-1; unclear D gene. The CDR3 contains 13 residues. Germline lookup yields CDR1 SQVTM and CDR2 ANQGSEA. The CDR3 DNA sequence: TGCAACGTCACAGTAGGGTTAGACACTGAAGCTTTCTTT. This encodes CNVTVGLDTEAFF.

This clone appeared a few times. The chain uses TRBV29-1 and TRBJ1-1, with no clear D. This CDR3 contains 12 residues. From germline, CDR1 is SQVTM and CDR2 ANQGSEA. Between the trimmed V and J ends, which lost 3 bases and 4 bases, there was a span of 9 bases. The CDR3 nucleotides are TGCAGCGTTGAGGGTTGGGGCACTGAAGCTTTCTTT. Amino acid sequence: CSVEGWGTEAFF.

This chain's CDR3 is CASSHGGSGQGNEKLFF. Here the CDR3 DNA reads TGCGCCAGCAGCCATGGAGGAAGTGGACAGGGGAATGAAAAACTGTTTTTT. This chain connects TRBV4-1 to TRBJ1-4; 9 nucleotides align to TRBD1. This CDR3 has 17 amino acids. After removal of 3 bases from V and 5 bases from J, the junction contained 10 bases not matched to a gene. Germline lookup yields CDR1 MGHRA and CDR2 YSYEKL.

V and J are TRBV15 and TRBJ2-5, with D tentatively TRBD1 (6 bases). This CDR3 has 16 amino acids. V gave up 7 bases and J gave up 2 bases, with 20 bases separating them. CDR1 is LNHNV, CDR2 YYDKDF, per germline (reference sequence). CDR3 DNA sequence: TGTGCCACCAACCCAGGAGAGACAGGACTTCAAGAGACCCAGTACTTC. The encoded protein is CATNPGETGLQETQYF.

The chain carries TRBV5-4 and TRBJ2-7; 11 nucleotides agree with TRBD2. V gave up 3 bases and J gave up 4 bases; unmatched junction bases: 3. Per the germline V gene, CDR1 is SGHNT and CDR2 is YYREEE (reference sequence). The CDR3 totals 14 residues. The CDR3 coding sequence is TGTGCCAGCAGCTCTAGCGGGAGGCTGTACGAGCAGTACTTC. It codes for CASSSSGRLYEQYF.

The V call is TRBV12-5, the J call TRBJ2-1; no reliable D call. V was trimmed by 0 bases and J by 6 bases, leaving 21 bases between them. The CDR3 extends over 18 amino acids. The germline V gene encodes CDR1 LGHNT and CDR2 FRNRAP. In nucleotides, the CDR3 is TGTGCTAGTGGTTTGGTACTCGCGAGCCGGCGGACGGGCAATGAGCAGTTCTTC. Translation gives CASGLVLASRRTGNEQFF.

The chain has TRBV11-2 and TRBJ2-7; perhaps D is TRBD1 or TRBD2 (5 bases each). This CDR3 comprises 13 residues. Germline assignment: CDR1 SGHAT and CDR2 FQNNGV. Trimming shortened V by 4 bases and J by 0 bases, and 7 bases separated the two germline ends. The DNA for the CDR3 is TGTGCCAGCAGCTACGGGACCTCCTACGAGCAGTACTTC. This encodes CASSYGTSYEQYF.

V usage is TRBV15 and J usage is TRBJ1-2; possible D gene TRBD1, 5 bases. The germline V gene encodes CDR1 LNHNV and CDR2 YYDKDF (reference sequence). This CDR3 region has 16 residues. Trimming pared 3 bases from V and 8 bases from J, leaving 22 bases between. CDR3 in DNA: TGTGCCACCAGCAGGGATCGGGGCTTGGGGGTGCAGGGCTACACCTTC. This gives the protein CATSRDRGLGVQGYTF.

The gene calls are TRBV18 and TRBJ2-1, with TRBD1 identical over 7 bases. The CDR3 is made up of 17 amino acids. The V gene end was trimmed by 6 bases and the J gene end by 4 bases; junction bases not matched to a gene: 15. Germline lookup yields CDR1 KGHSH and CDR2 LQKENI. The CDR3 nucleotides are TGTGCCAGCTCGCCCGAGCCGGGACAGCCAGGATACAATGAGCAGTTCTTC. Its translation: CASSPEPGQPGYNEQFF.

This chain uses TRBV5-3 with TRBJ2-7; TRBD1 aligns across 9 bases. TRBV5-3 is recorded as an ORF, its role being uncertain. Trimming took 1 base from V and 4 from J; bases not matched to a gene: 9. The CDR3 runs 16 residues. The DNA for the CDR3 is TGTGCCAGAAGCTTGTCTCCGGGACAGGGTGTTTACGAGCAGTACTTC. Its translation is CARSLSPGQGVYEQYF.

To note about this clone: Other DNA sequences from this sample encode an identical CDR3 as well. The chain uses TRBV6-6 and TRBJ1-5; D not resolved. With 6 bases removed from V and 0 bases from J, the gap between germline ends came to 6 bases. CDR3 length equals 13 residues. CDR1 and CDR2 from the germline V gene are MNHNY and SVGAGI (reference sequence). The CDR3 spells CASRPNSNQPQHF. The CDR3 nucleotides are TGTGCCAGCAGACCGAATAGCAATCAGCCCCAGCATTTT.